A single sample gave rise to the 27 T cell receptor beta chains below, sequenced in a study of technical replicates of blood from several donors listed by TCRdb under 2017. Receptor libraries were prepared by the immunoSEQ multiplex PCR assay. TCRdb mirrors the immuneACCESS table, restricted to in-frame sequences. Some clones are absent from its copies; in checked studies, under half trace to an unresolved V gene, and the reason for the others is unknown. The sample table holds fewer than 20,000 clones, of which 70% to 85% were seen once. The top ten hold 10% of the sample. The sequenced sample consisted of PBMCs. Receptors were obtained from a human donor in good health. Some clones in this sample may be carry-over from other donors' samples.

Comment on this clone: Other DNA sequences within the sample encode an identical CDR3. The chain is built from TRBV5-1 and TRBJ1-1; D gene unclear. The V gene's germline CDR1 is SGHRS and CDR2 YFSETQ. Trimming took 0 bases from V and 3 from J, leaving 9 bases between them. CDR3 length: 14 residues. CDR3 sequence (DNA): TGCGCCAGCAGCTTGGCCGGCGGGTACACTGAAGCTTTCTTT. This codes for CASSLAGGYTEAFF.

The genes are TRBV2 and TRBJ1-2; D is perhaps TRBD1 (5 bases). V was clipped by 6 bases and J by 8 bases, with 10 bases between them. Germline values: CDR1 SNHLY, CDR2 FYNNEI. The CDR3 extends over 11 amino acids. The CDR3 loop is CASRGPEGYTF. The CDR3 nucleotides read TGTGCCAGCAGGGGGCCGGAGGGCTACACCTTC.

The gene calls are TRBV27 and TRBJ2-1, with D uncertain. Deletions cut 7 bases from V and 1 base from J, with 5 bases between. Per germline, CDR1 MNHEY and CDR2 SMNVEV (reference sequence). CDR3 size: 12 residues. The CDR3 DNA follows: TGTGCCAGCACTCGGTCCTACAATGAGCAGTTCTTC. It encodes CASTRSYNEQFF.

This clone was counted between two and nine times. Here the CDR3 DNA reads TGTGCCAGCGCTAGCGGCCTCAATGAGCAGTTCTTC. Translation: CASASGLNEQFF. The gene calls are TRBV5-4 and TRBJ2-1; 7 positions agree with TRBD2. The CDR3 runs 12 residues. V lost 7 bases to trimming and J lost 6 bases; unmatched junction nucleotides: 4. Germline V gene data show CDR1 as SGHNT and CDR2 as YYREEE (reference sequence).

The rearrangement links TRBV12-2 to TRBJ2-2; the table assigns TRBD1, which was not confirmed against the DNA. TRBV12-2 is a documented pseudogene. The CDR3 covers 16 residues. The CDR3 coding sequence is TGTGCAAGTCGCACGGACAGGGGGCGCGAAACCGGGGAGCTGTTTTTT. Translation gives CASRTDRGRETGELFF.

The chain combines TRBV11-3 with TRBJ2-1; no definite D call. The CDR3 is made up of 16 amino acids. Germline V CDR1 and CDR2: SGHNT, YENEEA. Deletions cut 5 bases from V and 8 bases from J, with 22 bases between. CDR3 sequence: CASSLSFFTDMDEQFF. The CDR3 DNA follows: TGTGCCAGCAGCCTAAGTTTTTTTACTGACATGGATGAGCAGTTCTTC.

The chain has TRBV6-6 and TRBJ1-1; no clear D gene. Germline CDR1 reads MNHNY; CDR2 reads SVGAGI (reference sequence). The CDR3 runs 13 residues. V was pared by 6 bases and J by 4 bases, with 12 bases between. The CDR3 here is CASSVGKSTEAFF. The CDR3 DNA is TGTGCCAGCAGCGTCGGGAAGTCCACTGAAGCTTTCTTT.

This clone was counted only a few times. The V and J genes are TRBV16 and TRBJ1-5, with 12 bases identical to TRBD1. Germline V gene sequence: CDR1 KGHSY, CDR2 FQNENV. The CDR3 is made up of 15 amino acids. The ends lost 3 bases at V and 6 bases at J; junction bases unmatched: 3. CDR3: CASSQPGQGAQPQHF. DNA of the CDR3: TGTGCCAGCAGCCAGCCGGGACAGGGGGCTCAGCCCCAGCATTTT. Full variable domain (remainder filled in from reference TRBV16 and TRBJ1-5): GEEVAQTPKHLVRGEGQKAKLYCAPIKGHSYVFWYQQVLKNEFKFLISFQNENVFDETGMPKERFSAKCLPNSPCSLEIQATKLEDSAVYFCASSQPGQGAQPQHFGDGTRLSIL.

V is TRBV27 and J is TRBJ2-7, with a weak D call TRBD1 (6 bases). The CDR3 length is 15 residues. Between the trimmed V and J ends, which lost 10 bases and 4 bases, there was a span of 23 bases. Germline V gene lookup returns CDR1 MNHEY and CDR2 SMNVEV (reference sequence). The CDR3 DNA reads as TGTGCCACCTCACCAAGTTGGACAGATCGATACGAGCAGTACTTC. It specifies CATSPSWTDRYEQYF.

This clone occurred a few times. The gene calls are TRBV9 and TRBJ1-2; 8 nucleotides agree with TRBD1. J lost 3 bases, V lost 4 bases, and 8 bases had no gene match. The CDR3 has 15 amino acids. Per the germline V gene, CDR1 is SGDLS and CDR2 is YYNGEE. CDR3 residues: CASSIRTGNHYGYTF. CDR3 nucleotides: TGTGCCAGCAGCATACGGACAGGGAACCACTATGGCTACACCTTC. Full variable domain (missing parts from reference TRBV9 and TRBJ1-2): DSGVTQTPKHLITATGQRVTLRCSPRSGDLSVYWYQQSLDQGLQFLIQYYNGEERAKGNILERFSAQQFPDLHSELNLSSLELGDSALYFCASSIRTGNHYGYTFGSGTRLTVV.

The J gene is TRBJ1-2, the V gene TRBV9, with D possibly matching TRBD1 (6 bases). The CDR3 spans 16 residues. Germline values: CDR1 SGDLS, CDR2 YYNGEE. V shed 0 bases and J shed 5 bases, with 17 bases lying between them. CDR3 in amino acids: CASSVGGGGQTYGYTF. As DNA, the CDR3 is TGTGCCAGCAGCGTAGGTGGTGGAGGACAGACATATGGCTACACCTTC.

In its sample, this clone was seen a few times. The chain has TRBV2 and TRBJ2-7; 8 bases line up with TRBD1. The V gene end was trimmed by 5 bases and the J gene end by 4 bases; junction bases not matched to a gene: 7. This CDR3 contains 14 residues. The germline V gene encodes CDR1 SNHLY and CDR2 FYNNEI. CDR3 amino acids: CASSSRQGTYEQYF. The CDR3 nucleotides are TGTGCCAGCAGTTCTCGACAGGGGACTTACGAGCAGTACTTC.

The count of this clone is one. The chain employs TRBV14 and TRBJ2-1; TRBD2 is a possible D gene (6 bases). Germline lookup yields CDR1 SGHDN and CDR2 FVKESK. V lost 5 bases, J lost 1 base, and 12 bases lay in between. The CDR3 loop spans 15 amino acids. CDR3 nucleotides: TGTGCCAGCAGCTACGGGAGCGGGTCCTACAATGAGCAGTTCTTC. Translated, it gives CASSYGSGSYNEQFF.

J is TRBJ2-1 and V is TRBV2, with 13 bases that match TRBD2. This CDR3 region has 15 residues. Germline V gene sequence: CDR1 SNHLY, CDR2 FYNNEI. V lost 5 bases, J lost 3 bases, and 1 base stayed unmatched. The CDR3 sequence: CASSRLAGGYNEQFF. The CDR3 DNA reads as TGTGCCAGCAGTCGACTAGCGGGAGGCTACAATGAGCAGTTCTTC.

The chain joins TRBV25-1 to TRBJ1-6; D is ambiguous. From germline, CDR1 is MGHDK and CDR2 SYGVNS. V shed 2 bases and J shed 10 bases, with 9 bases lying between them. The CDR3 is 13 residues long. DNA of the CDR3: TGTGCCAGCAGTGAACGGAGCGGCTCACCCCTCCACTTT. Translating it yields CASSERSGSPLHF.

This clone has a single count. This rearrangement joins TRBV6-5 to TRBJ2-7; 9 nucleotides match TRBD1. The CDR3 consists of 15 residues. Trimming cost V 5 bases and J 1 base; bases outside gene matches: 6. Germline V lookup: CDR1 MNHEY, CDR2 SVGAGI. The CDR3: CASSNRGRGSYEQYF. The CDR3 DNA reads TGTGCCAGCAGTAACAGGGGGCGCGGGTCCTACGAGCAGTACTTC.

CDR3 DNA sequence: TGCGCCAGCAGCTTGGGGACTAGCGTCGTCTACGAGCAGTACTTC. Translating it yields CASSLGTSVVYEQYF. The gene calls are TRBV5-1 and TRBJ2-7; 9 bases agree with TRBD2. V trimming: 0 bases; J trimming: 3 bases; junction bases outside the gene matches: 4. In germline, CDR1 is SGHRS, CDR2 YFSETQ. The CDR3 extends over 15 amino acids.

The chain couples TRBV5-1 to TRBJ1-2; D possibly corresponds to TRBD1 (5 bases). V gave up 2 bases and J gave up 5 bases, with 22 bases separating them. CDR1 is SGHRS, CDR2 YFSETQ, per germline. The CDR3 length is 17 residues. CDR3 DNA sequence: TGCGCCAGCAGCTTAACCCCCCGGGGGGGGACTGGGTATGGCTACACCTTC. This codes for CASSLTPRGGTGYGYTF.

The J gene is TRBJ1-5, the V gene TRBV6-4, with TRBD1 matching over 7 bases. Germline CDR1 is MRHNA and CDR2 is SNTAGT. This CDR3 is built from 14 residues. Trimming removed 5 bases from V and 5 bases from J; junction bases left unmatched: 6. The chain's CDR3 is CASSPTGLDQPQHF. Written as DNA, the CDR3 is TGTGCCAGCAGTCCGACAGGGCTGGATCAGCCCCAGCATTTT.

The chain carries TRBV19 and TRBJ2-7, with 10 bases lining up with TRBD1. This CDR3 is 14 amino acids long. CDR1 is LNHDA, CDR2 SQIVND, per germline (reference sequence). V lost 6 bases and J lost 9; bases outside the gene matches: 11. The CDR3 sequence is CASRIAVGQGPQYF. The CDR3 DNA reads TGTGCCAGTAGGATTGCCGTGGGACAGGGGCCGCAGTACTTC.

The chain carries TRBV5-4 and TRBJ2-3; D is unclear. The V gene lost 1 base and the J gene lost 2 bases, with 17 bases spanning the gap. Germline-derived CDR1 and CDR2 are SGHNT and YYREEE (reference sequence). The CDR3 sequence is 17 residues long. CDR3 sequence reads: CASSLSGAGYFTDTQYF. The CDR3 region has the DNA TGTGCCAGCAGCTTGTCGGGTGCTGGATATTTCACAGATACGCAGTATTTT.

The V gene is TRBV7-3, the J gene TRBJ2-1; D perhaps matches TRBD2 (6 bases). Germline V gene sequence: CDR1 SGHTA, CDR2 FQGTGA. The V gene lost 5 bases and the J gene lost 0 bases, with 11 bases spanning the gap. The CDR3 is 15 residues long. CDR3 protein: CASSRDSSSYNEQFF. DNA of the CDR3: TGTGCCAGCAGCCGGGACTCGAGCTCCTACAATGAGCAGTTCTTC. Full variable domain (rest looked up from reference TRBV7-3 and TRBJ2-1): GAGVSQTPSNKVTEKGKYVELRCDPISGHTALYWYRQSLGQGPEFLIYFQGTGAADDSGLPNDRFFAVRPEGSVSTLKIQRTERGDSAVYLCASSRDSSSYNEQFFGPGTRLTVL.

V is TRBV28 and J is TRBJ1-4; 10 nucleotides line up with TRBD1. The V segment lost 8 bases and the J segment 6 bases; nucleotides outside the gene matches: 6. This CDR3 comprises 14 residues. Germline V CDR1 and CDR2: MDHEN, SYDVKM. This chain's CDR3 is CASSDRGRDEKLFF. Written as DNA, the CDR3 is TGTGCCAGCTCCGACAGGGGGCGAGATGAAAAACTGTTTTTT.

The V gene is TRBV27, the J gene TRBJ2-1; TRBD2 agrees at 11 bases. CDR1 is MNHEY and CDR2 is SMNVEV in the germline V gene (reference sequence). The length of the CDR3 is 16 residues. V was clipped by 6 bases and J by 2 bases; unmatched bases: 6. CDR3: CASSLGTSGAYNEQFF. CDR3 DNA sequence: TGTGCCAGCAGCCTTGGGACTAGCGGAGCCTACAATGAGCAGTTCTTC.

This clone was seen more than once but under ten times. J is TRBJ2-2 and V is TRBV19, with D maybe TRBD2 (5 bases). The CDR3 is made up of 14 amino acids. Trimming removed 7 bases at V and 1 base at J, with 10 bases between. Germline V lookup: CDR1 LNHDA, CDR2 SQIVND (reference sequence). This chain's CDR3 is CASKPGRNTGELFF. CDR3 nucleotides: TGTGCCAGTAAGCCGGGAAGGAACACCGGGGAGCTGTTTTTT.

The chain is built from TRBV19 and TRBJ2-1, with 10 bases lining up with TRBD2. The CDR3 runs to 16 residues. V trimming: 6 bases; J trimming: 4 bases; junction bases outside the gene matches: 9. Germline values: CDR1 LNHDA, CDR2 SQIVND (reference sequence). The CDR3 loop reads CASRNPPSGSYNEQFF. The CDR3 DNA reads TGTGCCAGTAGGAATCCCCCTAGCGGGAGTTACAATGAGCAGTTCTTC.

The genes are TRBV5-4 and TRBJ1-3, with a weak D call TRBD1 (5 bases). Germline V gene data show CDR1 as SGHNT and CDR2 as YYREEE (reference sequence). The CDR3 loop spans 14 amino acids. Trimming cost V 4 bases and J 0 bases, with 8 bases left between them. CDR3 amino acids: CASSQGDSGNTIYF. CDR3 bases: TGTGCCAGCAGCCAAGGGGACTCTGGAAACACCATATATTTT.